These 21 T cell receptor beta chains originate from one sample sequenced in a study of blood T cell repertoires in COVID-19. The table came from immunoSEQ multiplex PCR; TCRdb's copy has only in-frame clones and leaves some out. The sample includes roughly 250,000 clones, over 70% seen only once; the top ten take around 3.2%. Sequencing input: peripheral blood. The receptors come from a woman at least 80 years old with acute or convalescent COVID-19.

V is TRBV7-3 and J is TRBJ1-4, with TRBD1 matching over 10 bases. V trimming: 8 bases; J trimming: 3 bases; junction bases outside the gene matches: 21. The CDR3 has 20 amino acids. Germline CDR1 reads SGHTA; CDR2 reads FQGTGA. The CDR3 coding sequence is TGTGCCAGCGGACCTTTTCTCCGGGACAGGGGAACCGGGGCTAATGAAAAACTGTTTTTT. Translating gives CASGPFLRDRGTGANEKLFF.

The chain combines TRBV18 with TRBJ2-4; 7 bases are a match to TRBD2. There are 17 residues in the CDR3. Germline V gives CDR1 KGHSH, CDR2 LQKENI. J gave up 0 bases and V 1 base, and 6 bases lay outside the gene matches. The CDR3 region is CASSPQLADIAKNIQYF. The CDR3 DNA sequence: TGTGCCAGCTCACCACAGCTAGCGGATATAGCCAAAAACATTCAGTACTTC.

A single count supports this clone. V gene TRBV7-3 combines with J gene TRBJ1-5; D may be TRBD1 (5 bases). Trimming removed 5 bases at V and 0 bases at J, with 11 bases between. Germline CDR1 reads SGHTA; CDR2 reads FQGTGA. This CDR3 region has 15 residues. The CDR3: CASSQPGYSNQPQHF. For the CDR3, the DNA is TGTGCCAGCAGCCAACCAGGGTATAGCAATCAGCCCCAGCATTTT.

This rearrangement joins TRBV4-2 to TRBJ2-3; 8 nucleotides match TRBD2. CDR1 and CDR2 from the germline V gene are LGHNA and YNFKEQ. The CDR3 extends over 17 amino acids. Trimming took 0 bases from V and 6 from J; bases not matched to a gene: 11. The CDR3 reads CASSQEKLAGRSDTQYF. The CDR3 DNA is TGTGCCAGCAGCCAAGAAAAGCTAGCGGGCCGGTCGGATACGCAGTATTTT.

This clone was observed a handful of times. The chain links TRBV6-5 to TRBJ2-1; 9 bases map to TRBD1. Germline lookup yields CDR1 MNHEY and CDR2 SVGAGI. The ends lost 9 bases at V and 9 bases at J; junction bases unmatched: 12. The CDR3 consists of 14 residues. CDR3 nucleotides: TGTGCCAGTACCAACAGGGGGCGAGGCGGTGAGCAGTTCTTC. The encoded protein is CASTNRGRGGEQFF.

V gene TRBV30 combines with J gene TRBJ2-2; tentatively, D is TRBD2 (6 bases). Germline V gives CDR1 GTSNPN, CDR2 SVGIG (reference sequence). The CDR3 extends over 13 amino acids. The V gene lost 0 bases and the J gene lost 7 bases, with 9 bases spanning the gap. The CDR3: CAWSVRGIGELFF. The DNA for the CDR3 is TGTGCCTGGAGTGTACGGGGGATCGGGGAGCTGTTTTTT.

V gene TRBV19 combines with J gene TRBJ1-5; D ambiguous. The CDR3 totals 15 residues. The V end lost 4 bases, the J end lost 4 bases, and 14 bases lay between the germline ends. Germline assignment: CDR1 LNHDA and CDR2 SQIVND (reference sequence). CDR3 sequence reads: CASSNAATINQPQHF. The CDR3 bases are TGTGCCAGTAGTAATGCCGCGACAATTAATCAGCCCCAGCATTTT. Together with reference TRBV19 and TRBJ1-5, the CDR3 gives the full variable domain: DGGITQSPKYLFRKEGQNVTLSCEQNLNHDAMYWYRQDPGQGLRLIYYSQIVNDFQKGDIAEGYSVSREKKESFPLTVTSAQKNPTAFYLCASSNAATINQPQHFGDGTRLSIL.

The J gene is TRBJ2-5, the V gene TRBV19; D perhaps matches TRBD1 (5 bases). V shed 1 base and J shed 2 bases, with 5 bases lying between them. This CDR3 comprises 13 residues. The V gene's germline CDR1 is LNHDA and CDR2 SQIVND (reference sequence). The CDR3 region is CASSIGQQETQYF. The CDR3 DNA is TGTGCCAGTAGTATAGGACAGCAAGAGACCCAGTACTTC.

The V gene is TRBV28, the J gene TRBJ1-2; D gene unclear. V was shortened by 6 bases and J by 5 bases, with 16 bases between the two germline ends. Germline CDR1 reads MDHEN; CDR2 reads SYDVKM. The CDR3 totals 14 residues. CDR3 residues: CASRKDMPGYGYTF. The CDR3 DNA is TGTGCCAGCAGGAAAGACATGCCGGGGTATGGCTACACCTTC.

The table lists this clone with a few counts. The chain has TRBV9 and TRBJ1-4, with D tentatively TRBD1 (6 bases). This CDR3 has 14 residues. V was shortened by 3 bases and J by 7 bases, with 13 bases between the two germline ends. Germline V gene sequence: CDR1 SGDLS, CDR2 YYNGEE. The CDR3 is CASSATGTTEKLFF. The CDR3 DNA sequence: TGTGCCAGCAGCGCCACCGGGACAACTGAAAAACTGTTTTTT.

The CDR3 DNA reads as TGTGCCACCAGCACGGACAGGGCAGCTGGCTACACCTTC. Translated: CATSTDRAAGYTF. The V call is TRBV15, the J call TRBJ1-2; 8 nucleotides align to TRBD1. The CDR3 loop spans 13 amino acids. Losses at the gene ends were 4 bases for V and 7 bases for J; bases not matched to a gene: 5. Germline lookup yields CDR1 LNHNV and CDR2 YYDKDF (reference sequence).

This sequence joins TRBV6-5 and TRBJ1-1; a weak D match, TRBD1 (5 bases). The ends were cut back, 6 bases at V and 1 base at J, with 12 bases in the middle. The CDR3 is made up of 14 amino acids. Per germline, CDR1 MNHEY and CDR2 SVGAGI. In DNA form, the CDR3 reads TGTGCCAGCAGGAATCAAAGGGGGAACACTGAAGCTTTCTTT. The encoded protein is CASRNQRGNTEAFF.

V is TRBV10-3 and J is TRBJ2-1; a possible D gene is TRBD2 (5 bases). CDR3 size: 14 residues. The V gene's germline CDR1 is ENHRY and CDR2 SYGVKD. V was pared by 0 bases and J by 4 bases, with 7 bases between. DNA of the CDR3: TGTGCCATCAGTGAGTCAACGGGGTACAATGAGCAGTTCTTC. This gives the protein CAISESTGYNEQFF.

The gene calls are TRBV5-6 and TRBJ1-5; the D gene is possibly TRBD1 (5 bases). Germline CDR1 is SGHDT and CDR2 is YYEEEE. The CDR3 length is 14 residues. V dropped 5 bases and J dropped 3 bases, with 12 bases sitting between them. CDR3 in DNA: TGTGCCAGCAGGTTCGGTGGGGCCAATCAGCCCCAGCATTTT. It yields the protein CASRFGGANQPQHF.

The chain is built from TRBV5-4 and TRBJ1-2; a weak D match, TRBD1 (5 bases). V lost 4 bases and J lost 4, with 14 bases in between. The CDR3 loop spans 14 amino acids. Germline V gives CDR1 SGHNT, CDR2 YYREEE (reference sequence). The chain's CDR3 is CASSLQGMIYGYTF. The CDR3 nucleotides are TGTGCCAGCAGCCTGCAGGGCATGATCTATGGCTACACCTTC.

This chain joins TRBV7-8 and TRBJ2-1, with TRBD2 matching 9 bases. The V and J ends lost 3 bases and 3 bases, in that order; junction bases with no gene match: 3. The CDR3 has 15 amino acids. Germline V CDR1 and CDR2: SGHVS, FQNEAQ. In nucleotides, the CDR3 is TGTGCCAGCAGCTTGGAGCGGGGGGTCTACAATGAGCAGTTCTTC. Amino acids: CASSLERGVYNEQFF.

This clone was seen a single time. The chain links TRBV29-1 to TRBJ1-2; 9 bases are shared with TRBD1. There are 14 residues in the CDR3. Germline CDR1 reads SQVTM; CDR2 reads ANQGSEA. Germline trimming cut 1 base from V and 4 bases from J; bases unmatched to any gene: 4. CDR3 protein: CSVEGRDRVYGYTF. DNA of the CDR3: TGCAGCGTTGAAGGTCGGGACAGGGTCTATGGCTACACCTTC.

This clone occurred once. This sequence joins TRBV27 and TRBJ2-7, with TRBD2 matching over 13 bases. Unmatched junction bases numbered 8, after V lost 6 bases and J lost 3 bases. The CDR3 is 16 residues long. Germline loops: CDR1 MNHEY, CDR2 SMNVEV (reference sequence). The CDR3 coding sequence is TGTGCCAGCAGCCGAGGGACTAGCGGGGCCAGCTACGAGCAGTACTTC. Translated, it gives CASSRGTSGASYEQYF.

This chain links TRBV5-4 with TRBJ2-3; TRBD2 agrees at 7 bases. Trimming took 2 bases from V and 2 from J; bases not matched to a gene: 5. There are 15 residues in the CDR3. Germline V gene data show CDR1 as SGHNT and CDR2 as YYREEE (reference sequence). As DNA, the CDR3 is TGTGCCAGCAGCTTAGGACTAGACCACACAGATACGCAGTATTTT. Amino acids: CASSLGLDHTDTQYF.

V and J are TRBV9 and TRBJ2-5; D is unclear. The V and J ends lost 3 bases and 2 bases respectively, with 8 bases between them. The CDR3 consists of 13 residues. From germline, CDR1 is SGDLS and CDR2 YYNGEE. This chain's CDR3 is CASSAQNQETQYF. For the CDR3, the DNA is TGTGCCAGCAGCGCACAGAATCAAGAGACCCAGTACTTC.

This rearrangement joins TRBV9 to TRBJ1-2, with D maybe TRBD1 (6 bases). This CDR3 spans 15 amino acids. The V gene's germline CDR1 is SGDLS and CDR2 YYNGEE. Deletions cut 1 base from V and 4 bases from J, with 14 bases between. The CDR3 is CASSVTGSFGYGYTF. In DNA form, the CDR3 reads TGTGCCAGCAGCGTAACAGGGTCGTTTGGCTATGGCTACACCTTC.